The 12 T cell receptor beta chains given below trace back to one sample, sequenced in a study of blood T cell repertoires in COVID-19. Clones were read by immunoSEQ multiplex PCR, and TCRdb kept only the in-frame ones, dropping some. Of about 120,000 clones in the sample, roughly 85% were seen once. Sequenced sample: peripheral blood. The source of these receptors is a woman of 80 years or more with active or convalescent COVID-19.

The chain joins TRBV7-3 to TRBJ2-3, with TRBD2 as a possible D gene (5 bases). The germline CDR1 and CDR2 sequences are SGHTA and FQGTGA. V lost 4 bases and J 0 bases, leaving 17 bases between the germline ends. The CDR3 is made up of 17 amino acids. The CDR3 sequence: CASSSPLGRSSTDTQYF. The CDR3 region has the DNA TGTGCCAGCAGCTCACCCCTGGGGAGATCTAGCACAGATACGCAGTATTTT.

About this clone itself: Other DNA sequences in the sample encode the same CDR3. The chain has TRBV7-3 and TRBJ1-1, with a possible D match to TRBD1 (5 bases). Germline assignment: CDR1 SGHTA and CDR2 FQGTGA. Trimming pared 4 bases from V and 2 bases from J, leaving 8 bases between. CDR3 length: 13 amino acids. CDR3 in amino acids: CASSSTVNTEAFF. Here the CDR3 DNA reads TGTGCCAGCAGCTCGACAGTCAACACTGAAGCTTTCTTT.

V usage is TRBV6-5 and J usage is TRBJ2-5; 7 nucleotides agree with TRBD2. The V and J ends lost 8 bases and 0 bases, in that order; junction bases with no gene match: 6. The CDR3 loop spans 14 amino acids. CDR1 MNHEY and CDR2 SVGAGI come from the germline V gene. The CDR3 sequence: CASGLAAHQETQYF. For the CDR3, the DNA is TGTGCCAGCGGCCTAGCGGCGCACCAAGAGACCCAGTACTTC.

J is TRBJ1-4 and V is TRBV24-1; 7 bases are a match to TRBD1. Germline V gene lookup returns CDR1 KGHDR and CDR2 SFDVKD. With V trimmed by 4 bases and J by 2 bases, 9 bases remained unmatched. The CDR3 sequence is 17 residues long. The CDR3 region is CATSEPGQRYTNEKLFF. As DNA, the CDR3 is TGTGCCACCAGTGAACCGGGACAGCGGTATACTAATGAAAAACTGTTTTTT.

The genes are TRBV7-3 and TRBJ2-5, with D possibly matching TRBD2 (6 bases). The CDR3 is 15 residues long. CDR1 and CDR2 from the germline V gene are SGHTA and FQGTGA. Deletions cut 1 base from V and 1 base from J, with 10 bases between. CDR3 bases: TGTGCCAGCAGCTTAATGGGCGGGGCCCAAGAGACCCAGTACTTC. Translating it yields CASSLMGGAQETQYF.

This clone was recorded at least ten times. The chain uses TRBV5-4 and TRBJ1-2, with a possible D match to TRBD1 (5 bases). The germline V gene has CDR1 SGHNT and CDR2 YYREEE (reference sequence). There are 14 residues in the CDR3. V was clipped by 1 base and J by 3 bases, with 10 bases between them. The CDR3 reads CASSLKTGDYGYTF. In DNA, the CDR3 is TGTGCCAGCAGCTTGAAAACAGGAGACTATGGCTACACCTTC.

The chain employs TRBV6-5 and TRBJ2-2, with D uncertain. CDR1 and CDR2 (germline): MNHEY, SVGAGI. The V end was cut by 7 bases, the J end by 6 bases, with 12 bases between. The CDR3 is 13 amino acids. The chain's CDR3 is CASTRRYPGELFF. The CDR3 DNA sequence: TGTGCCAGCACCCGGAGATACCCCGGGGAGCTGTTTTTT.

This clone was observed a handful of times. V gene TRBV6-5 combines with J gene TRBJ2-7; TRBD1 matches 8 bases. The CDR3 runs to 13 residues. V dropped 6 bases and J dropped 4; count of bases not matched to a gene: 5. Germline V gives CDR1 MNHEY, CDR2 SVGAGI. This chain's CDR3 is CASRTTGVYEQYF. Here the CDR3 DNA reads TGTGCCAGCAGAACGACAGGGGTATACGAGCAGTACTTC.

This clone was counted a single time. The J gene is TRBJ2-7, the V gene TRBV19; 8 bases line up with TRBD1. With V trimmed by 6 bases and J by 2 bases, 3 bases remained unmatched. The CDR3 is 13 amino acids. The germline V gene has CDR1 LNHDA and CDR2 SQIVND (reference sequence). DNA for the CDR3: TGTGCCAGTAGGGACAGGGCCGCCTACGAGCAGTACTTC. It encodes CASRDRAAYEQYF.

The chain combines TRBV3-1 (or the pseudogene TRBV3-2) with TRBJ2-6; TRBD2 agrees at 12 bases. Trimming removed 4 bases from V and 0 bases from J; junction bases left unmatched: 4. The CDR3 has 18 amino acids. Germline-derived CDR1 and CDR2 are LGHDT and YNNKEL (reference sequence). For the CDR3, the DNA is TGTGCCAGCAGCCCCAGACTAGCGGGAGTCTCTGGGGCCAACGTCCTGACTTTC. Translation: CASSPRLAGVSGANVLTF.

The table lists this clone with a few counts. This chain connects TRBV28 to TRBJ1-2; D is possibly TRBD1 (6 bases). The germline V and J ends were trimmed by 8 bases and 4 bases, with 14 bases remaining between them. The CDR3 has 13 amino acids. Germline lookup yields CDR1 MDHEN and CDR2 SYDVKM. This CDR3 reads CASSKGGTYGYTF. CDR3 bases: TGTGCCAGCTCCAAGGGGGGGACCTATGGCTACACCTTC.

This chain links TRBV28 with TRBJ1-4; TRBD1 matches at 7 bases. The CDR3 runs to 13 residues. V was pared by 6 bases and J by 8 bases, with 6 bases of the junction left unmatched. Germline lookup yields CDR1 MDHEN and CDR2 SYDVKM. CDR3 sequence: CASSEQGPEKLFF. The CDR3 DNA is TGTGCCAGCAGCGAACAGGGGCCCGAAAAACTGTTTTTT.